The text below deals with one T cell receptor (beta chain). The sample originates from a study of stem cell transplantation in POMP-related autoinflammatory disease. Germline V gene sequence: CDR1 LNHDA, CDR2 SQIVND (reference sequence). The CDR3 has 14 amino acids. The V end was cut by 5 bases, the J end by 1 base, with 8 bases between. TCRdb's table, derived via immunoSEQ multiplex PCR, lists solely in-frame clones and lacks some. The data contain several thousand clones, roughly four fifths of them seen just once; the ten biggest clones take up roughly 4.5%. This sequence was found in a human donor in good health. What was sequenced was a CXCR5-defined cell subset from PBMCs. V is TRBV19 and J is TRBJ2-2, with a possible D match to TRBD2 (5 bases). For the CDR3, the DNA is TGTGCCAGTAGTCGTCGGGGGAACACCGGGGAGCTGTTTTTT. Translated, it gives CASSRRGNTGELFF.